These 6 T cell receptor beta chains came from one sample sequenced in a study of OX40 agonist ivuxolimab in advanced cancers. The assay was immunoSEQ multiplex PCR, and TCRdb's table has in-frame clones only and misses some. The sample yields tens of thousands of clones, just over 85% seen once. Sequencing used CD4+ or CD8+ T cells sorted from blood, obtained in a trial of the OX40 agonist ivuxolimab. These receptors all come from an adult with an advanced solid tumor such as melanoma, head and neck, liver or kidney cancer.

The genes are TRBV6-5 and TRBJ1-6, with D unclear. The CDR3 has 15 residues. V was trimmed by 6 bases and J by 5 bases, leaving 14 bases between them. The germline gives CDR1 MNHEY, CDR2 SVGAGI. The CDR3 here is CASRTDGRDNSPLHF. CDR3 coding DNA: TGTGCCAGCAGGACGGACGGAAGGGATAATTCACCCCTCCACTTT.

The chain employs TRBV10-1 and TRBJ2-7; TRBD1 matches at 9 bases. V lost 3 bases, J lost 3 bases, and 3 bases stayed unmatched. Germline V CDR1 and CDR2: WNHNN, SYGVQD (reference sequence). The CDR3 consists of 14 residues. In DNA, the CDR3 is TGCGCCAGCAGTGACCCGGGACAGGGCTACGAGCAGTACTTC. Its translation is CASSDPGQGYEQYF.

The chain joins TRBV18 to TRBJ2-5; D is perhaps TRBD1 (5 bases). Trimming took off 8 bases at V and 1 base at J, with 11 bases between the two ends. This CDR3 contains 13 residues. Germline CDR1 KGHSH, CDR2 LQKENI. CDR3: CASAGHLQETQYF. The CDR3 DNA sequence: TGTGCCAGCGCAGGACACCTCCAAGAGACCCAGTACTTC.

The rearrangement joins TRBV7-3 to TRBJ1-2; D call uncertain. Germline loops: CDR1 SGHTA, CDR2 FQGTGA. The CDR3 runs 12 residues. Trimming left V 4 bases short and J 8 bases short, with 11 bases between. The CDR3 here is CASSSTRSGYTF. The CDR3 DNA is TGTGCCAGCAGCTCGACAAGATCGGGCTACACCTTC.

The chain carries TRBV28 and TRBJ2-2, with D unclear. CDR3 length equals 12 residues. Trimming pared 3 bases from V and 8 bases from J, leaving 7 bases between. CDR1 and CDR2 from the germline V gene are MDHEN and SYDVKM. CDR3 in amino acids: CASSFLVGELFF. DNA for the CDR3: TGTGCCAGCAGTTTCCTAGTTGGGGAGCTGTTTTTT.

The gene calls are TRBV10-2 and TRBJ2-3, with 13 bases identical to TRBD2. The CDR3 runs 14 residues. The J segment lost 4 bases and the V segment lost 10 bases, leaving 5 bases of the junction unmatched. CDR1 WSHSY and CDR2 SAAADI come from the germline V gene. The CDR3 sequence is CAITSGGAADTQYF. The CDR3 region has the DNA TGCGCCATTACTAGCGGGGGGGCTGCAGATACGCAGTATTTT.